This is a list of T cell receptor beta chains from one sample in a study of glioma-infiltrating T cells. TCRdb called the multiplex PCR reads again in MiXCR, with one record for every CDR3 protein. Among some 100,000 distinct CDR3 sequences, around 25% were seen once, and the ten largest hold 35%. Sequenced sample: glioma tissue, nonneoplastic brain tissue, or PBMCs (not recorded which). The receptors were gathered from a human donor with low-grade glioma or glioblastoma, undergoing nonglioma brain surgery, or in good health (not recorded which). Each CDR3 is given with its conserved first and last residue. D genes are given only for firm matches. A row's size may be missing; if present it is once, few, many or a size class.

j_gene: TRBJ2-1; abundance: .; d_gene: .; v_gene: TRBV4-1; CDR3nt: TGCGCCAGCAGCCAAGATTCCGGGACAAGCTCCTACAATGAGCAGTTCTTC; CDR3aa: CASSQDSGTSSYNEQFF
j_gene: TRBJ1-2; abundance: .; d_gene: .; v_gene: TRBV4-2; CDR3nt: TGTGCCAGCAGCCCCCCAGGGGCAAGGGGCTATGGCTACACCTTC; CDR3aa: CASSPPGARGYGYTF
j_gene: TRBJ1-1; abundance: many; d_gene: .; v_gene: TRBV4-3; CDR3nt: TGCGCCAGCAGCCAAGACATGACCACTGAAGCTTTCTTT; CDR3aa: CASSQDMTTEAFF
j_gene: TRBJ1-1; abundance: many; d_gene: .; v_gene: TRBV7-9; CDR3nt: TGTGCCAGCAGCCCCCCAGCGAGCACTGAAGCTTTCTTT; CDR3aa: CASSPPASTEAFF
j_gene: TRBJ2-3; abundance: .; d_gene: .; v_gene: TRBV5-1; CDR3nt: TGCGCCAACAGCTTGCTGGGTCCAGATACGCAGTATTTT; CDR3aa: CANSLLGPDTQYF
j_gene: TRBJ1-6; abundance: many; d_gene: TRBD1; v_gene: TRBV2; CDR3nt: TGTGCCAGCAGGGACAGGGGATATAATTCACCCCTCCACTTT; CDR3aa: CASRDRGYNSPLHF
j_gene: TRBJ1-4; abundance: .; d_gene: TRBD1; v_gene: TRBV5-1; CDR3nt: TGCGCCAGCAGCAGCGGGACAGCGGGTGAAAAACTGTTTTTT; CDR3aa: CASSSGTAGEKLFF
j_gene: TRBJ2-6; abundance: .; d_gene: .; v_gene: TRBV15; CDR3nt: TGTGCCACCAGCAGAGGGACTACCCTCTGGGGGGCCAACGTCCTGACTTTC; CDR3aa: CATSRGTTLWGANVLTF
j_gene: TRBJ2-3; abundance: .; d_gene: .; v_gene: TRBV5-4; CDR3nt: TGTGCCAGCACCACCGTTACTCGCCTTGAGGATACGCAGTATTTT; CDR3aa: CASTTVTRLEDTQYF
j_gene: TRBJ2-7; abundance: many; d_gene: .; v_gene: TRBV4-3; CDR3nt: TGCGCCAGCAGCCGAGAGGTGGAGCTCTACGAGCAGTACTTC; CDR3aa: CASSREVELYEQYF
j_gene: TRBJ1-1; abundance: many; d_gene: .; v_gene: TRBV30; CDR3nt: TGTGCCTGGAAGACAGGCTCGAACACTGAAGCTTTCTTT; CDR3aa: CAWKTGSNTEAFF
j_gene: TRBJ2-1; abundance: many; d_gene: .; v_gene: TRBV12-3/TRBV12-4; CDR3nt: TGTGCCAGCAGATATAACAATGAGCAGTTCTTC; CDR3aa: CASRYNNEQFF
j_gene: TRBJ2-3; abundance: many; d_gene: .; v_gene: TRBV7-2; CDR3nt: TGTGCCAGCAGCAACTACAGACCTGGGGGTACGCAGTATTTT; CDR3aa: CASSNYRPGGTQYF
j_gene: TRBJ2-2; abundance: .; d_gene: .; v_gene: TRBV15; CDR3nt: TGTTCCACCAGCAGAGATGGCCCCCTACGGGCGAACACCGGGGAGCTGTTTTTT; CDR3aa: CSTSRDGPLRANTGELFF
j_gene: TRBJ2-1; abundance: few; d_gene: TRBD1; v_gene: TRBV4-1; CDR3nt: TGCGCCAGCAGCCCATCTTGGACAGGGGAGGATGAGCAGTTCTTC; CDR3aa: CASSPSWTGEDEQFF
j_gene: TRBJ1-1; abundance: .; d_gene: .; v_gene: TRBV7-2; CDR3nt: TGTGCCGGCAGCCTCACAGCGAACACTGAAGCTTTCTTT; CDR3aa: CAGSLTANTEAFF
j_gene: TRBJ2-1; abundance: .; d_gene: TRBD1; v_gene: TRBV29-1; CDR3nt: TGCAGCGCCCTCGGGACAGGCGACTTCTACAATGAGCAGTTCTTC; CDR3aa: CSALGTGDFYNEQFF
j_gene: TRBJ2-7; abundance: many; d_gene: TRBD2; v_gene: TRBV20-1; CDR3nt: TGCAGTGCTCCAATATCGGGGGGTGGCGAGCAGTACTTC; CDR3aa: CSAPISGGGEQYF
j_gene: TRBJ2-3; abundance: many; d_gene: .; v_gene: TRBV6-1; CDR3nt: TGTGCCAGCAGTGGTGGGCGGGGAACGCAGTATTTT; CDR3aa: CASSGGRGTQYF
j_gene: TRBJ1-1; abundance: many; d_gene: .; v_gene: TRBV20-1; CDR3nt: TGCAGTGTTTACCAGCAGAACACTGAAGCTTTCTTT; CDR3aa: CSVYQQNTEAFF
j_gene: TRBJ1-3; abundance: many; d_gene: .; v_gene: TRBV29-1; CDR3nt: TGCAGCGTAGGCGCTCTCGTAGGGCCAGGAAACACCATATATTTT; CDR3aa: CSVGALVGPGNTIYF
j_gene: TRBJ2-7; abundance: many; d_gene: .; v_gene: TRBV7-2; CDR3nt: TGTGCCAGCAGCTTCGGAAACCTTTACGAGCAGTACTTC; CDR3aa: CASSFGNLYEQYF
j_gene: TRBJ2-1; abundance: many; d_gene: TRBD2; v_gene: TRBV20-1; CDR3nt: TGCAGTGCCTCGGGAATCGCGGGAGGGTACAATGAGCAGTTCTTC; CDR3aa: CSASGIAGGYNEQFF
j_gene: TRBJ1-2; abundance: many; d_gene: .; v_gene: TRBV28; CDR3nt: TGTGCCAGCAGACCCGACAGAGAACCACATGGCTACACCTTC; CDR3aa: CASRPDREPHGYTF
j_gene: TRBJ1-1; abundance: .; d_gene: .; v_gene: TRBV7-9; CDR3nt: TGTGCCAGCAGCTTCCGGGACATAATAAACACTGAAGCCTTCTTT; CDR3aa: CASSFRDIINTEAFF
j_gene: TRBJ2-1; abundance: once; d_gene: TRBD1; v_gene: TRBV6-1; CDR3nt: TGTGCCAGCAGCATCGACAGGGAAAGGTATGAGCAGTTC; CDR3aa: CASSIDRERYEQF
j_gene: TRBJ2-3; abundance: .; d_gene: TRBD2; v_gene: TRBV5-1; CDR3nt: TGCGCCAGCAGCATGGTAGCGGGGAGGACTGATACGCATTATTTT; CDR3aa: CASSMVAGRTDTHYF
j_gene: TRBJ2-7; abundance: many; d_gene: TRBD1; v_gene: TRBV20-1; CDR3nt: TGCAGTGCTCCGGGACAGGGGCCCTACGAGCAGTACTTC; CDR3aa: CSAPGQGPYEQYF
j_gene: TRBJ2-1; abundance: many; d_gene: .; v_gene: TRBV7-7; CDR3nt: TGTGCTAGCAGCTTAGTACAAGACAATGAGCAGTTCTTC; CDR3aa: CASSLVQDNEQFF
j_gene: TRBJ1-5; abundance: .; d_gene: .; v_gene: TRBV5-5; CDR3nt: TGTGCCAGCAGCTTGGAGGCTTATAGCAATCAGCCCCAGCATTTT; CDR3aa: CASSLEAYSNQPQHF
j_gene: TRBJ1-4; abundance: .; d_gene: .; v_gene: TRBV30; CDR3nt: TGTGCCTGGCAGGGGCCGAATGAAAAACTGTTTTTT; CDR3aa: CAWQGPNEKLFF
j_gene: TRBJ2-7; abundance: many; d_gene: .; v_gene: TRBV6-6; CDR3nt: TGTGCCAGCAGTTACGGGGCCGACAGGAGCTCCTACGAGCAGTACTTC; CDR3aa: CASSYGADRSSYEQYF
j_gene: TRBJ1-3; abundance: .; d_gene: .; v_gene: TRBV9; CDR3nt: TGTGCCAGCAACGTAGGTTCGTCTGGAAACACCATATATTTT; CDR3aa: CASNVGSSGNTIYF
j_gene: TRBJ1-6; abundance: many; d_gene: .; v_gene: TRBV7-6; CDR3nt: TGTGCCAGCAGCAACAGGGAGCGGTCACCCCTCCACTTT; CDR3aa: CASSNRERSPLHF
j_gene: TRBJ1-2; abundance: .; d_gene: .; v_gene: TRBV29-1; CDR3nt: TGCAGCGTTGAAACAGGACAAACCGTCTATGGCTACACCTTC; CDR3aa: CSVETGQTVYGYTF
j_gene: TRBJ1-1; abundance: many; d_gene: .; v_gene: TRBV6-2/TRBV6-3; CDR3nt: TGTGCCAGCAGTTATATCCCCAACACTGAAGCTTTCTTT; CDR3aa: CASSYIPNTEAFF
j_gene: TRBJ2-7; abundance: many; d_gene: TRBD1; v_gene: TRBV27; CDR3nt: TGTGCCAGCAATGGACAGGGATCTTCCTACGAGCAGTACTTC; CDR3aa: CASNGQGSSYEQYF
j_gene: TRBJ1-2; abundance: many; d_gene: TRBD1; v_gene: TRBV14; CDR3nt: TGTGCCAGCAGCCCGGGGACAGACCTCTATGGCTACACCTTC; CDR3aa: CASSPGTDLYGYTF
j_gene: TRBJ1-2; abundance: many; d_gene: .; v_gene: TRBV29-1; CDR3nt: TGCAGCGGCGTGAGGGGGGGCTATGGCTACACCTTC; CDR3aa: CSGVRGGYGYTF